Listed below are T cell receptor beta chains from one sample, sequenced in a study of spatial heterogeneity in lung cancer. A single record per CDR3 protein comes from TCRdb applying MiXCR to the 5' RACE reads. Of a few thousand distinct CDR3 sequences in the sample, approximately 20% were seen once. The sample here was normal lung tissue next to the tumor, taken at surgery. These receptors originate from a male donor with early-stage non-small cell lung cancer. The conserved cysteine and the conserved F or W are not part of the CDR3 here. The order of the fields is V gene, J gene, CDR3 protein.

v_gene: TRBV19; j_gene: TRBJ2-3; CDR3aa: ASSRVQGSTDTQY
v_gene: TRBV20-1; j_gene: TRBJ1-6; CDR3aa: SARDGGQDSYNSPLH
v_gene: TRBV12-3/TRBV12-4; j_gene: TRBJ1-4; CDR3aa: ASRWGTTNEKLF
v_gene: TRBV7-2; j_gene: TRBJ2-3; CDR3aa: ASSLDNLAGADTQY
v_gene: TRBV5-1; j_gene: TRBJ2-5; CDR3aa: ASSSGLAGGYMETQY
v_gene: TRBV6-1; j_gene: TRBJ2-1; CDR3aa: ASGNLGRAYNEQF
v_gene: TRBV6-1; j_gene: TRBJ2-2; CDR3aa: ASSGQQGGAGELF
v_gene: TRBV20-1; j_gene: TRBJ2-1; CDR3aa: SARGLMGRAAYNEQF
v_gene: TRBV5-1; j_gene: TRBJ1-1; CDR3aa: ASSFGGPGTEAF
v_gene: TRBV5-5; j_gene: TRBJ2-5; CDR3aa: ASSLALAGEETQY
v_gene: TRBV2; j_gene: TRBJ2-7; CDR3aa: ASTYNGEQY
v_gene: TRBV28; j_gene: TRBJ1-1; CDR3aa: ASSALREAN
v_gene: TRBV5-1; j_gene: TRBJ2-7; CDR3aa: ASSFDGGPVQY
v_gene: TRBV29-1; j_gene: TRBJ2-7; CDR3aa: SAKDSVYEQY
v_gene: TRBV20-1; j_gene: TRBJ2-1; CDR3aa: SAREPTGTSGSNEQF
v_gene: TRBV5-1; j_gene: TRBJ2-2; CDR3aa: ASSLDQNTGELF
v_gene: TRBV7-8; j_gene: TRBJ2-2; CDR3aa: ASSLVVGQTGELF
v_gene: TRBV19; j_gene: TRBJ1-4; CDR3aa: ASTPGLKLF
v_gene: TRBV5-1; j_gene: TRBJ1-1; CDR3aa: ASSLDFQNTEAF
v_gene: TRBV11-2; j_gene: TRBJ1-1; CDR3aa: ASSLHGEIEAF
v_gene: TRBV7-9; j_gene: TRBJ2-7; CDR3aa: ASSQGRPETYEQY
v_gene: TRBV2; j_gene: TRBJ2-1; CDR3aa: ASKGAGGLGNEQF
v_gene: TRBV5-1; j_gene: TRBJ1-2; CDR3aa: ASSLDGDTYGYT
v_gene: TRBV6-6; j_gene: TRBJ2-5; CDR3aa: ASSYATGSLETQY
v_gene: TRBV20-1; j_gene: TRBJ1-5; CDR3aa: SARALTGGAGQPQH
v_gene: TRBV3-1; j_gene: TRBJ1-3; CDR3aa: ASSPSAEAGNTIY
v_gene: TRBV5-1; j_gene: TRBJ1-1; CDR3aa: ASSLNVMNTEAF
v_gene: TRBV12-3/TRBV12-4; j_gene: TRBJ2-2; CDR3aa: ASSETRRPTGELF
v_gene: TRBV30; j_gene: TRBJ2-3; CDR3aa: AWSPGQNTDTQY
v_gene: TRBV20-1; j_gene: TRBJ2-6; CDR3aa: SARDPDRGQGANVLT
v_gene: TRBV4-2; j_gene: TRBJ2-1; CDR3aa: ASSQDRNNNEQF
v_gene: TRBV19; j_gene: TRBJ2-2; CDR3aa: ASQTLADTGELF
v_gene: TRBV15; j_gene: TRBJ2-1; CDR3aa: ATHDRQSFNEQF
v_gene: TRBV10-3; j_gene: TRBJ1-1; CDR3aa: AISEMDRGLGAF
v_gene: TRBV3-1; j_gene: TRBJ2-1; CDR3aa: ASWDRGTENEQF
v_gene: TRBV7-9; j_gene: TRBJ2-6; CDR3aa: ASSLSGQGSGANVLT
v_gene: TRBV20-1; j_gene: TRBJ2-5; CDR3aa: SLLAGGNQETQY
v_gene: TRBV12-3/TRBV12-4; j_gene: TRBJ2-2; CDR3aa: ASSLGPDRELF
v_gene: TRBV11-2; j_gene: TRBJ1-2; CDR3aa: ASSLEVPYRDGYT
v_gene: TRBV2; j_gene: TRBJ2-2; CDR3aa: ASSWQGGTGELF
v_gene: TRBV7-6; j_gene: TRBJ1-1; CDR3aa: ASSLQGIGTEAF
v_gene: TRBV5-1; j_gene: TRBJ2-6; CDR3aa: ASSSSDGYSGANVLT
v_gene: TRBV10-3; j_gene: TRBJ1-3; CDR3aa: AISVLTGGSSGNTIY
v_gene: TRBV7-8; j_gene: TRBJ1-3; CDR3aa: ASSLDHVSGNTIY
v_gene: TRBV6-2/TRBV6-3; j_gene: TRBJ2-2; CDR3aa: ASSYGPVGFAGELF
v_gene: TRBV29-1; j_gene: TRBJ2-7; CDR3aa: SVTGFGAGRTYEQY
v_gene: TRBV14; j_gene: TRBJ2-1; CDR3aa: ASSQRTGRLVAGVWNEQF
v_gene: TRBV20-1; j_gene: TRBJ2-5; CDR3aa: SARVLARETQY
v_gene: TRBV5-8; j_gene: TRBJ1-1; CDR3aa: ASSFPRREAF
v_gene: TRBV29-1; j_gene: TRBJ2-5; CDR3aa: SVGEDRAETQY
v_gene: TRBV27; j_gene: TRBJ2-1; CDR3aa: ASRLGGSSYNEQF
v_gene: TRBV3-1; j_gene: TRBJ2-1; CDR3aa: ASSQSGRIYNEQF
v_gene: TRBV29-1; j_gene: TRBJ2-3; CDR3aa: SVGRTGYTTDTQY